This T cell receptor beta chain derives from a study of persistence of HIV-infected CD4 T cells. The libraries were made with immunoSEQ version 4 in survey mode. Clones were sequenced by immunoSEQ multiplex PCR, and TCRdb holds only the in-frame ones, with some missing. The sample lists approximately 65,000 clones, under 80% occurring once. An overlapping HIV-1 Gag peptide pool stimulated these cells at about 0.94 ug/peptide/mL. CD40L/CD69 double-negative CD45RO-high memory CD4+ T cells were collected. This clone was detected only a few times. The antigen is undetermined. This CDR3 region has 14 residues. Germline values: CDR1 MDHEN, CDR2 SYDVKM. Trimming stripped 6 bases from V and 0 bases from J, with 9 bases between.

This receptor was obtained from an adult man with HIV who was CMV-seropositive. The chain has TRBV28 and TRBJ1-3; no clear D gene. Sequenced here: CD4+ T cells sorted from PBMCs after roughly 18-hour stimulation, sampled from a patient who received antiretroviral therapy. Here the CDR3 reads CASRESHSGNTIYF. The CDR3 DNA is TGTGCCAGCAGGGAGAGCCACTCTGGAAACACCATATATTTT.